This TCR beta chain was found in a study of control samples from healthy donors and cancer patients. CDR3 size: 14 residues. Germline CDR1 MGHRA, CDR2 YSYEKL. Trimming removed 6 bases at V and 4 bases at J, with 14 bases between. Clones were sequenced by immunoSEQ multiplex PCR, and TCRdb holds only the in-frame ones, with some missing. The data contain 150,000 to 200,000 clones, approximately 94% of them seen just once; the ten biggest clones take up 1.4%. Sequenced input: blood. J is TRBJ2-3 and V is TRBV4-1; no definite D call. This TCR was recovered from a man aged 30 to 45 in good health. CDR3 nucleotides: TGCGCCAGCAGTCCAGACGCAGGTCCAGATACGCAGTATTTT. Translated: CASSPDAGPDTQYF.